The clone carrying this T cell receptor beta chain was recorded many times. Its cognate antigen is unknown. These data come from a study of regulatory T cells in long-lasting Graves disease. Looked up from germline, CDR1 is MNHEY and CDR2 is SVGEGT. CDR3 length: 15 amino acids. V was pared by 5 bases and J by 2 bases, with 15 bases between. General study findings and limits: Thyroid tissue went unstudied; only peripheral blood was examined. There was favoring of TRBV28, TRBJ1-2 and TRBJ2-5 in persistent disease.

Time point in this sample: newly diagnosed GD, antithyroid drugs for less than 3 months. Isolated PBMC RNA provided the starting material for the TCR library. Tubes containing EDTA received around 9.9 milliliters of drawn peripheral blood. The TCR beta library used iRepertoire HTBI primers with Arm-PCR amplification of CDR3. TCRdb analysed the multiplex PCR reads with MiXCR anew, one entry per CDR3 protein. Among about 560,000 distinct CDR3 sequences listed, 15% to 20% were seen once. These same records also appear under a second study, on T cells in Graves' hyperthyroidism and ophthalmopathy.

The specimen was peripheral blood mononuclear cells (PBMCs), collected at new diagnosis, from a patient treated with antithyroid drugs. V and J are TRBV6-2 or TRBV6-3 and TRBJ1-2; no clear D gene. The clonotype was recovered from a man aged 18 to 30 with Graves disease. The chain's CDR3 is CASSALWKGNYGYTF. CDR3 sequence (DNA): TGTGCCAGCAGTGCCCTGTGGAAAGGCAACTATGGCTACACCTTC.